Shown below are 8 T cell receptor beta chains from a single sample sequenced in a study of T cell repertoires in cytomegalovirus infection. From the reads, TCRdb called clonotypes with MiXCR, one entry per CDR3 protein. In the table there are around 550,000 distinct CDR3 sequences, more than 20% of which are singletons. Material for sequencing was PBMCs. Receptor source: a human donor in good health (CMV status not recorded). Some clones in this sample may be carry-over from other donors' samples.

In its sample, this clonotype was seen a few times. As DNA, the CDR3 is TGCAGTGCTAGAGATTCCCGGACAGTCACAGATACGCAGTATTTT. Translated: CSARDSRTVTDTQYF. The rearrangement uses TRBV20-1 and TRBJ2-3; tentatively, D is TRBD1 (6 bases). V was clipped by 0 bases and J by 2 bases, with 12 bases between them. The CDR3 contains 15 residues. Germline lookup yields CDR1 DFQATT and CDR2 SNEGSKA (reference sequence).

The chain carries TRBV18 and TRBJ1-1; D not resolved. V lost 3 bases, J lost 6 bases, and 11 bases lay in between. Germline V gives CDR1 KGHSH, CDR2 LQKENI. The CDR3 contains 13 residues. The CDR3 region is CASSPQEYSEAFF. CDR3 in DNA: TGTGCCAGCTCACCCCAGGAATACTCTGAAGCTTTCTTT.

The chain links TRBV4-1 to TRBJ2-2, with 11 bases aligning to TRBD2. CDR1 MGHRA and CDR2 YSYEKL come from the germline V gene. CDR3 length: 16 residues. V shed 4 bases and J 0 bases; nucleotides not matched to a gene: 1. In DNA, the CDR3 is TGCGCCAGCAGCCGGGGACTAGCGGCGAACACCGGGGAGCTGTTTTTT. It codes for CASSRGLAANTGELFF.

This clonotype has ten or more counts. This chain links TRBV7-2 with TRBJ2-7; 14 nucleotides align to TRBD2. The CDR3 is 15 residues long. From germline, CDR1 is SGHTA and CDR2 FQGNSA. The J segment lost 9 bases and the V segment lost 5 bases, leaving 9 bases of the junction unmatched. CDR3 amino acids: CASSTRLAGGLVQYF. Written as DNA, the CDR3 is TGTGCCAGCAGCACTCGACTAGCGGGAGGGCTGGTGCAGTACTTC. The whole variable domain, filled in from reference TRBV7-2 and TRBJ2-7, reads GAGVSQSPSNKVTEKGKDVELRCDPISGHTALYWYRQSLGQGLEFLIYFQGNSAPDKSGLPSDRFSAERTGGSVSTLTIQRTQQEDSAVYLCASSTRLAGGLVQYFGPGTRLTVT.

In this sample, this clonotype turned up many times. J is TRBJ1-2 and V is TRBV7-2; D perhaps matches TRBD1 (6 bases). CDR1 is SGHTA and CDR2 is FQGNSA in the germline V gene. CDR3 size: 15 residues. V was cut by 0 bases and J by 4 bases, with 12 bases left in between. CDR3 coding DNA: TGTGCCAGCAGCTTAGCCAGGACAGCCCCCTATGGCTACACCTTC. Translating it yields CASSLARTAPYGYTF.

This clonotype was seen a handful of times. CDR3 amino acids: CASSQTDRTGGVRDEQFF. The CDR3 DNA follows: TGTGCCAGCAGCCAAACCGATCGGACAGGGGGCGTTCGAGATGAGCAGTTCTTC. The V call is TRBV3-1, the J call TRBJ2-1; TRBD1 matches at 11 bases. V shed 2 bases and J 8 bases; nucleotides not matched to a gene: 14. The CDR3 is made up of 18 amino acids. Germline V lookup: CDR1 LGHDT, CDR2 YNNKEL (reference sequence).

J is TRBJ2-7 and V is TRBV4-3, with D perhaps TRBD1 (6 bases). CDR1 and CDR2 (germline): LGHNA, YSLEER. V lost 0 bases to trimming and J lost 6 bases, with 9 bases between them. The CDR3 has 13 residues. The CDR3 sequence is CASSQETGFEQYF. For the CDR3, the DNA is TGCGCCAGCAGCCAAGAAACAGGGTTCGAGCAGTACTTC.

The genes are TRBV12-3 or TRBV12-4 and TRBJ2-2; the D call may be TRBD1 or TRBD2 (5 bases each). The CDR3 runs to 15 residues. V lost 5 bases to trimming and J lost 1 base, with 11 bases between them. As DNA, the CDR3 is TGTGCCAGCAGTACACGGGACGGGAACACCGGGGAGCTGTTTTTT. Amino acids: CASSTRDGNTGELFF.